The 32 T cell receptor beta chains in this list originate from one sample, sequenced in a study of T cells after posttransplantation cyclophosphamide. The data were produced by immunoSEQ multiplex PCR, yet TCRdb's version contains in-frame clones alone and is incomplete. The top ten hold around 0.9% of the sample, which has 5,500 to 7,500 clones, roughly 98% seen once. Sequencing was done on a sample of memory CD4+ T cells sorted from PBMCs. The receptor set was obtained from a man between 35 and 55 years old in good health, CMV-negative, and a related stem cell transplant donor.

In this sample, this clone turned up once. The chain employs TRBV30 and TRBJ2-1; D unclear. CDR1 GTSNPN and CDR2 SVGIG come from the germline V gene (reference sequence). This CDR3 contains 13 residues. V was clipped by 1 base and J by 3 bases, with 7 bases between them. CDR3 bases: TGTGCCTGGAGTGGGGCCAACTACAATGAGCAGTTCTTC. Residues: CAWSGANYNEQFF.

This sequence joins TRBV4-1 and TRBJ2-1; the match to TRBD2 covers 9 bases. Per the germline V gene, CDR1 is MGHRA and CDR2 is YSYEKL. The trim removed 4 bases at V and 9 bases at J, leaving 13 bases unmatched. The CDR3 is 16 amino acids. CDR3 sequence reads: CASSPHAAGGDREQFF. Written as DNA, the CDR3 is TGCGCCAGCAGCCCGCACGCGGCGGGAGGGGATCGTGAGCAGTTCTTC.

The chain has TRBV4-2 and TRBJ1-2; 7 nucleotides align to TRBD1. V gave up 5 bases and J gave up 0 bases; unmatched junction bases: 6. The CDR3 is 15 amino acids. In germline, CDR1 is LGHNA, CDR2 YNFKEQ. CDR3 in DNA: TGTGCCAGCAGCAAGACAGGGCAAGCTAACTATGGCTACACCTTC. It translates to CASSKTGQANYGYTF.

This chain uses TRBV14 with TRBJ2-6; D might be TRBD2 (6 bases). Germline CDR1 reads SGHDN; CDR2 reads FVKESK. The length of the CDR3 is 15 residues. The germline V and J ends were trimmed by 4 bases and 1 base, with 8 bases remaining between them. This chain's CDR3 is CASSRRGSGANVLTF. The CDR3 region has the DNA TGTGCCAGCAGCCGGCGGGGTTCTGGGGCCAACGTCCTGACTTTC.

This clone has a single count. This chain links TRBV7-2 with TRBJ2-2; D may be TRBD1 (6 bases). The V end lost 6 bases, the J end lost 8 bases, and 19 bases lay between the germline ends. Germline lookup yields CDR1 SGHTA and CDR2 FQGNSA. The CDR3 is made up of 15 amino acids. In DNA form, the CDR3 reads TGTGCCAGCAGACTGCGAACAGGGAGAGAGGGGGAGCTGTTTTTT. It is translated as CASRLRTGREGELFF.

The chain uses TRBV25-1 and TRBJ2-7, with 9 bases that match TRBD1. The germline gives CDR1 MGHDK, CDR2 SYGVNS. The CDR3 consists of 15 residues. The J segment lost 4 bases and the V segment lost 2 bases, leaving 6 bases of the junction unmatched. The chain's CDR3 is CASSENVGQGYEQYF. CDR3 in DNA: TGTGCCAGCAGTGAAAACGTGGGACAGGGTTACGAGCAGTACTTC.

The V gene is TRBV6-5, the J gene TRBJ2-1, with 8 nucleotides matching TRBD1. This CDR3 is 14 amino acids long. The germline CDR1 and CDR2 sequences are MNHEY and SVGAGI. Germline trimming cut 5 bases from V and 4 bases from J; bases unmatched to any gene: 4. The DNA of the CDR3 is TGTGCCAGCAGTAACAGGGGGGTTTACAATGAGCAGTTCTTC. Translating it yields CASSNRGVYNEQFF.

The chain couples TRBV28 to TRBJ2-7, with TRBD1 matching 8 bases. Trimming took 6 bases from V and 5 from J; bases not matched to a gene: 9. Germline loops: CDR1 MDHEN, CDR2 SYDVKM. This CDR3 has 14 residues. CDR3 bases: TGTGCCAGCAGCAGAGGACAGGGTAGGAACGAGCAGTACTTC. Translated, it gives CASSRGQGRNEQYF.

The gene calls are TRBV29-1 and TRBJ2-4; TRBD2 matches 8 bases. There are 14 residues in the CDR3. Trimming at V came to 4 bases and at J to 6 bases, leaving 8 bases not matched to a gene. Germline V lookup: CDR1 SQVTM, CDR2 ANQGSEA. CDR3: CSVVEGLVGNIQYF. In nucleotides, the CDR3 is TGCAGCGTTGTTGAGGGACTAGTGGGAAACATTCAGTACTTC.

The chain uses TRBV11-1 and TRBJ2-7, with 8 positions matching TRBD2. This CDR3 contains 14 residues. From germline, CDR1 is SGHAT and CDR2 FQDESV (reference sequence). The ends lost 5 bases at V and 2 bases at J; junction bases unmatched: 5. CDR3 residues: CASSQKRGTYEQYF. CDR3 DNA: TGTGCCAGCAGCCAAAAGCGGGGGACCTACGAGCAGTACTTC.

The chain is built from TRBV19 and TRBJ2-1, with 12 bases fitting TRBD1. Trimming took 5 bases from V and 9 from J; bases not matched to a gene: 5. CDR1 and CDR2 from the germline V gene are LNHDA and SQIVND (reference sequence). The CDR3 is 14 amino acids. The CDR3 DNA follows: TGTGCCAGTAGTCCTGGGACAGGGGGCGGTGAGCAGTTCTTC. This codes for CASSPGTGGGEQFF.

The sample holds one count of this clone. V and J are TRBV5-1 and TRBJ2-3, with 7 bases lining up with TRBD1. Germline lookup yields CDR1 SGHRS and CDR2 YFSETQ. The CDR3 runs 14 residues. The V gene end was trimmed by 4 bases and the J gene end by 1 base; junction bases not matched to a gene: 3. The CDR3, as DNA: TGCGCCAGCAGCAGGGGACAGCGCACAGATACGCAGTATTTT. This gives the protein CASSRGQRTDTQYF.

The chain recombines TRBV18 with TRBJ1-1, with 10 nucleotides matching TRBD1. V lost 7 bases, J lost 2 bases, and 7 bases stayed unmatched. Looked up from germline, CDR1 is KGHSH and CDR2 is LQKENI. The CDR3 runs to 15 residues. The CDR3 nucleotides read TGTGCCAGCTTGCGGACAGGGGGATCTAACACTGAAGCTTTCTTT. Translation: CASLRTGGSNTEAFF.

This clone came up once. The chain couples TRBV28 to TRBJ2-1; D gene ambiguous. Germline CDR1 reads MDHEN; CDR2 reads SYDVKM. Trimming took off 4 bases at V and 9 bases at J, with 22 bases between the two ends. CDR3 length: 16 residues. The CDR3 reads CASSSPGTQMTPEQFF. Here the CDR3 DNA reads TGTGCCAGCAGTTCCCCTGGAACCCAAATGACACCTGAGCAGTTCTTC. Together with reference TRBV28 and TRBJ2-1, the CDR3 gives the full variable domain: DVKVTQSSRYLVKRTGEKVFLECVQDMDHENMFWYRQDPGLGLRLIYFSYDVKMKEKGDIPEGYSVSREKKERFSLILESASTNQTSMYLCASSSPGTQMTPEQFFGPGTRLTVL.

CDR3 sequence reads: CASSRSPGTVSYGQYF. DNA for the CDR3: TGTGCCAGTAGCAGATCCCCCGGGACAGTCTCCTACGGGCAGTACTTC. The genes are TRBV19 and TRBJ2-5, with 7 bases that match TRBD1. The CDR3 is made up of 16 amino acids. V was pared by 6 bases and J by 11 bases, with 21 bases of the junction left unmatched. CDR1 LNHDA and CDR2 SQIVND come from the germline V gene (reference sequence).

CDR3 nucleotide sequence: TGTGCCAGCAGTCCCCCAGAGACTGCCGATACGCAGTATTTT. It encodes CASSPPETADTQYF. The chain couples TRBV6-6 to TRBJ2-3; D ambiguous. V was shortened by 5 bases and J by 6 bases, with 15 bases between the two germline ends. This CDR3 spans 14 amino acids. Germline V CDR1 and CDR2: MNHNY, SVGAGI (reference sequence).

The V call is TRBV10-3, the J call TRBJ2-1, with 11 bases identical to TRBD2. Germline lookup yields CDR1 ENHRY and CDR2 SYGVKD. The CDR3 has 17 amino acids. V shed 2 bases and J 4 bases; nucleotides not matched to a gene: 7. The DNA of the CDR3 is TGTGCCATCAGTGAGAGGGGACGGACTAGCGGGTACAATGAGCAGTTCTTC. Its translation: CAISERGRTSGYNEQFF.

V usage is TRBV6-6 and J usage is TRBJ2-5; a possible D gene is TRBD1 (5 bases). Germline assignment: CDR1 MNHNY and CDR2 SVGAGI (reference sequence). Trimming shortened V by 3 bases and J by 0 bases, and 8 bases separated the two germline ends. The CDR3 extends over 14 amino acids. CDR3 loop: CASSYIGDQETQYF. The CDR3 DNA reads TGTGCCAGCAGTTATATAGGGGACCAAGAGACCCAGTACTTC.

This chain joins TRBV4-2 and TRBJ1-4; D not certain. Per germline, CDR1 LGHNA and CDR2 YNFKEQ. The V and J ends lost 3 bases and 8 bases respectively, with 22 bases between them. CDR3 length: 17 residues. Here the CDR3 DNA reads TGTGCCAGCAGCCATCAAGTGGCGGGAGGCGGCGGAGAAAAACTGTTTTTT. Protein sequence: CASSHQVAGGGGEKLFF.

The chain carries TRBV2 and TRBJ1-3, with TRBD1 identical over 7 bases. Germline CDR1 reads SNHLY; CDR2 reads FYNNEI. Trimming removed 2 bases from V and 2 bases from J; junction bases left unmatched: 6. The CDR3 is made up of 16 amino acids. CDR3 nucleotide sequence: TGTGCCAGCAGTGAACAGGGACAGTCGGCTGGAAACACCATATATTTT. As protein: CASSEQGQSAGNTIYF.

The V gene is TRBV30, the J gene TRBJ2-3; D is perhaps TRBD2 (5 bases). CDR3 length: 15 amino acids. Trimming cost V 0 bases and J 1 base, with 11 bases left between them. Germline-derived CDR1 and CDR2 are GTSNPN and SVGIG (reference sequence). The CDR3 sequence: CAWSVRGSGTDTQYF. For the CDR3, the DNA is TGTGCCTGGAGTGTACGTGGGAGTGGCACAGATACGCAGTATTTT.

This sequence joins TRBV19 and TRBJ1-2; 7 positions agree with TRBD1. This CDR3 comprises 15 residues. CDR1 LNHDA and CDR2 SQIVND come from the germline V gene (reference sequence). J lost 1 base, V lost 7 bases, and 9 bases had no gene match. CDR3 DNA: TGTGCCAGTACCCCCTTGGACAGGTTTAACTATGGCTACACCTTC. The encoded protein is CASTPLDRFNYGYTF.

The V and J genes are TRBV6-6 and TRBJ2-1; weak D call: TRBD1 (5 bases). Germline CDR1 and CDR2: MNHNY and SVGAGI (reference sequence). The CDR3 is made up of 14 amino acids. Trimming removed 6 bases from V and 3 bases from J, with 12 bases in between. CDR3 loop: CASRPHGHYNEQFF. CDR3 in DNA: TGTGCCAGCAGACCCCACGGACACTACAATGAGCAGTTCTTC.

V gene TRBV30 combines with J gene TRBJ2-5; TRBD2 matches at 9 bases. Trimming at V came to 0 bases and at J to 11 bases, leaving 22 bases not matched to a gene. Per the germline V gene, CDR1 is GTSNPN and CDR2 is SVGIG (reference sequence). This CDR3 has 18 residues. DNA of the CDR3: TGTGCCTGGAGTGTAAATCGACTAGCGGAGGTCCCTCTCCGGGAGCAGTACTTC. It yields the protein CAWSVNRLAEVPLREQYF.

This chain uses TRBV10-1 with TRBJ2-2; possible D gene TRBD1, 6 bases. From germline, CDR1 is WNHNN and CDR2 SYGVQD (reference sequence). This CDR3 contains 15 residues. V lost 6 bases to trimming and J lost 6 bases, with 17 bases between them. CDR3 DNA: TGCGCCAGCAGCGCTGACAGGTCGGGCGCCGGGGAGCTGTTTTTT. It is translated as CASSADRSGAGELFF.

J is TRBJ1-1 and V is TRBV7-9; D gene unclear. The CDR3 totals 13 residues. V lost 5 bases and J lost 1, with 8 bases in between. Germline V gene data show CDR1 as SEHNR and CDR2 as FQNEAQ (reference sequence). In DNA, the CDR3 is TGTGCCAGCAGCCTCGTAGAGAACACTGAAGCTTTCTTT. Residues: CASSLVENTEAFF.

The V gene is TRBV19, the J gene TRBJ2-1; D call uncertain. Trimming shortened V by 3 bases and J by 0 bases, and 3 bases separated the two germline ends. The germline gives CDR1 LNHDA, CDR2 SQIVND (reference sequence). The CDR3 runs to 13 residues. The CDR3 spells CASSIGSYNEQFF. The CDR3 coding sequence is TGTGCCAGTAGTATCGGCTCCTACAATGAGCAGTTCTTC.

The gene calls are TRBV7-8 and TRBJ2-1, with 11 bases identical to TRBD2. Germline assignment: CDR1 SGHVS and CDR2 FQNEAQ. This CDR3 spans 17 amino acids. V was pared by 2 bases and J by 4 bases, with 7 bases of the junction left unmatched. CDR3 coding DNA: TGTGCCAGCAGCTTAAGACTAGCGGGGCAGGTTTACAATGAGCAGTTCTTC. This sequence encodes CASSLRLAGQVYNEQFF.

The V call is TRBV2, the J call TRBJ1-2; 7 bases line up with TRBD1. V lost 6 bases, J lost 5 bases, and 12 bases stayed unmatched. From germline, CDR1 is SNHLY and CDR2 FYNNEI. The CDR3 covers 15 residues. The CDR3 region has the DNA TGTGCCAGCAGCGGGGCACGACAGGGATCGTATGGCTACACCTTC. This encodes CASSGARQGSYGYTF.

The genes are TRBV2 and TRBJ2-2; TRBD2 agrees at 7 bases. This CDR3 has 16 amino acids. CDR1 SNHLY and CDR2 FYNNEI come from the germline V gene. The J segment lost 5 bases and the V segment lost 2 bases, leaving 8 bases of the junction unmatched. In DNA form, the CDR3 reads TGTGCCAGCAGTGAATGGGGGGGAGGGCCAACCGGGGAGCTGTTTTTT. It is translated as CASSEWGGGPTGELFF.

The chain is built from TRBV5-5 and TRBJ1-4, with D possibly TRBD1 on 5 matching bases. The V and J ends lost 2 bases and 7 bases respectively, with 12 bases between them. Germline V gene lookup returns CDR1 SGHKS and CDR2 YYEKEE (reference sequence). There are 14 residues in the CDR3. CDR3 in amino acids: CASSFWGNAEKLFF. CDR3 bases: TGTGCCAGCAGCTTTTGGGGCAATGCTGAAAAACTGTTTTTT.

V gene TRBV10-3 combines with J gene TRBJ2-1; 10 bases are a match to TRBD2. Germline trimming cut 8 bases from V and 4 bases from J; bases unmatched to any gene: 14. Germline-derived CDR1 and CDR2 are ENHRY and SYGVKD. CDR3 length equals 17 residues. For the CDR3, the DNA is TGTGCCATCCGACCTCAGGCTAGCGGGAGAGTTTACAATGAGCAGTTCTTC. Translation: CAIRPQASGRVYNEQFF.